This TCR beta chain was observed in a study of post-analysis software for immune sequencing data. From germline, CDR1 is SGHAT and CDR2 FQNNGV. Between the trimmed V and J ends, which lost 6 bases and 2 bases, there was a span of 13 bases. CDR3 length equals 14 residues. Prepared TCR beta cDNA libraries contained unique molecular identifiers. MiXCR was run by TCRdb on the PCR reads, yielding one entry per CDR3 protein. The profile shows more than 450,000 distinct CDR3 sequences, around 36% of them singletons. About this clonotype itself: Its antigen remains unknown.

Overall study findings and caveats: Higher frequency in patients than in controls was seen for five TRBV segments, with TRBV5-6, TRBV5-1 and TRBV20-1 among them. Strong same-batch co-clustering of samples appeared with F measure clustering.

Sequenced sample: blood. The chain recombines TRBV11-2 with TRBJ1-2; D is unresolved. The sequence was obtained from a girl under 18 with multiple sclerosis. As DNA, the CDR3 is TGTGCCAGCAGTTCCATTCGGAGCAACTATGGCTACACCTTC. Protein sequence: CASSSIRSNYGYTF.